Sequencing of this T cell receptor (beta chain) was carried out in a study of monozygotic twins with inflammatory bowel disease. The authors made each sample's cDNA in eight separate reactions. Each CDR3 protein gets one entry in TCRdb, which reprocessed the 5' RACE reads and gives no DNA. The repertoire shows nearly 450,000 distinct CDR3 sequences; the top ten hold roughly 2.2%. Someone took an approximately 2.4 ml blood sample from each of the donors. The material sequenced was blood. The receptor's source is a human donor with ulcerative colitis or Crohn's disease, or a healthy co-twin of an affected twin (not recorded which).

The CDR3 loop reads CASSLPGLATQYF. The chain recombines TRBV12-3 or TRBV12-4 with TRBJ2-3; the D call of TRBD2 rests on TCRdb alone, since no DNA is present to check it. The CDR3 totals 13 residues.